The table lists the clone carrying this T cell receptor (beta chain) with a few counts. The data originate from a study of CD8+CD57+ T cells in acquired aplastic anemia. The CDR3 runs 16 residues. Germline V gives CDR1 SQVTM, CDR2 ANQGSEA. The V segment lost 6 bases and the J segment 5 bases; nucleotides outside the gene matches: 18. CD8+CD57+ cell expansion had been shown by flow cytometry in patients chosen for sequencing. CDR3 and TCR beta VDJ profiling relied on genomic DNA as the template. TCRdb re-derived calls from the reads in MiXCR, one entry per CDR3 protein. Among some 200,000 distinct CDR3 sequences listed, around half were seen once.

Sequencing was carried out using sorted CD4+, CD8+, or CD8+CD57+ T cells (not recorded which) from PBMCs. The V gene is TRBV29-1, the J gene TRBJ2-7; 8 bases fit TRBD2. This clonotype was obtained from a human donor with aplastic anemia. The CDR3 DNA sequence: TGCAGCGTCGGGCATAGAGCAGCGGGGGCGAGGAACGAGCAGTACTTC. This codes for CSVGHRAAGARNEQYF.